This T cell receptor beta chain comes out of a study of T cell responses to AZD1222 COVID-19 vaccine. Assay used: immunoSEQ multiplex PCR; TCRdb lists only in-frame clones, some missing. The sample records tens of thousands of clones, about 87% being singletons. Germline loops: CDR1 SEHNR, CDR2 FQNEAQ (reference sequence). V lost 5 bases to trimming and J lost 2 bases, with 12 bases between them. The CDR3 is 14 residues long. This material consisted of peripheral blood, taken on day 0 of AZD1222 vaccination. The chain couples TRBV7-9 to TRBJ1-1, with a weak D call TRBD1 (5 bases). The TCR sequence derives from an adult in good health. CDR3 coding DNA: TGTGCCAGCAGCCCAATGACAGCTAACACTGAAGCTTTCTTT. It is translated as CASSPMTANTEAFF.